In its sample, the clone carrying this T cell receptor (beta chain) is medium-sized (0.01 to 0.1%). The antigen is not known. This entry is derived from a study of spatial heterogeneity in lung cancer. Findings and caveats of the study: In blood, ubiquitous expanded tumor TCRs appeared more at resection than follow-up.

Described time point: sample taken at primary tumor resection. Donation came from about 72 patients with untreated early-stage non-small cell lung cancer. TCRdb independently ran MiXCR on the 5' RACE reads; one entry per CDR3 protein. The sample shows about 21,000 distinct CDR3 sequences, approximately 4.6% of them seen only once. Per germline, CDR1 MDHEN and CDR2 SYDVKM. This CDR3 comprises 17 residues. Trimming shortened V by 6 bases and J by 2 bases, and 20 bases separated the two germline ends. The sequence came from a male donor with early-stage non-small cell lung cancer. The sequenced sample was PBMCs, obtained at surgery. The genes are TRBV28 and TRBJ1-5, with D tentatively TRBD1 (5 bases). The CDR3 DNA is TGTGCCAGCAGACCCTATCACGCGGGGGACCGCAATCAGCCCCAGCATTTT. Protein product: CASRPYHAGDRNQPQHF.